This T cell receptor (beta chain) derives from a study of blood T cells in healthy people across ages. A second PCR, run for about 7 to 11 cycles, used a sample-barcoded 5' primer plus a J-beta primer mix. One entry per CDR3 protein, called by TCRdb with MiXCR from the 5' RACE reads. The sample records about 1.8 million distinct CDR3 sequences, roughly 49% being singletons. The germline V gene encodes CDR1 MNHEY and CDR2 SVGAGI. V shed 3 bases and J shed 7 bases, with 13 bases lying between them. CDR3 size: 14 residues. V usage is TRBV6-5 and J usage is TRBJ1-5; no clear D. Specimen: blood. The TCR was taken from a woman aged 40 to 55 in good health. The DNA of the CDR3 is TGTGCCAGCAGTTATAAAGCAGGCGGGCAGCCCCAGCATTTT. Its translation is CASSYKAGGQPQHF.